These T cell receptor beta chains were read from a single sample in a study of response to subunit inactivated influenza vaccine. Each CDR3 protein gets one entry after TCRdb re-called the RT-PCR reads with MiXCR. The table shows a few hundred thousand distinct CDR3 sequences, with approximately 14% occurring only once. Sequencing was performed on PBMCs from blood, taken 12 days after vaccination. The receptor set was obtained from a man over 45 who received an inactivated influenza vaccine. The CDR3 runs from the conserved cysteine through the conserved F or W. Each record gives: J gene, V gene, clone size, D gene, CDR3 protein, CDR3 DNA. The D gene is left open where the match is weak. Expanded clones get a size class; other rows say once, few or many, or leave the size out.

j_gene: TRBJ1-1; v_gene: TRBV5-1; abundance: few; d_gene: TRBD1; CDR3aa: CASKDRGVNTEAFF; CDR3nt: TGCGCCAGCAAGGACAGGGGGGTGAACACTGAAGCTTTCTTT
j_gene: TRBJ2-1; v_gene: TRBV20-1; abundance: .; d_gene: TRBD2; CDR3aa: CSARYSGGPYEQFF; CDR3nt: TGCAGTGCTAGATATAGCGGGGGGCCCTATGAGCAGTTCTTC
j_gene: TRBJ1-3; v_gene: TRBV30; abundance: few; d_gene: .; CDR3aa: CAWGPPARGNTIYF; CDR3nt: TGTGCCTGGGGCCCCCCGGCCAGAGGAAACACCATATATTTT
j_gene: TRBJ2-1; v_gene: TRBV7-8; abundance: many; d_gene: .; CDR3aa: CASSLARDYGEQFF; CDR3nt: TGTGCCAGCAGCTTAGCGAGGGATTACGGTGAGCAGTTCTTC
j_gene: TRBJ2-3; v_gene: TRBV18; abundance: .; d_gene: .; CDR3aa: CASSPQSEGPQYF; CDR3nt: TGTGCCAGCTCACCACAAAGCGAGGGACCGCAGTATTTT
j_gene: TRBJ2-5; v_gene: TRBV5-6; abundance: few; d_gene: TRBD1; CDR3aa: CASSLPDRAPWTQYF; CDR3nt: TGTGCCAGCAGCCTACCTGACAGGGCACCCTGGACCCAGTACTTC
j_gene: TRBJ2-5; v_gene: TRBV6-6; abundance: few; d_gene: .; CDR3aa: CASTTDSQTQYF; CDR3nt: TGTGCCAGCACAACGGACAGTCAGACCCAGTACTTC
j_gene: TRBJ2-1; v_gene: TRBV24-1; abundance: .; d_gene: .; CDR3aa: CATSDTGSNYNEQFF; CDR3nt: TGTGCCACCAGTGACACAGGGTCCAATTACAATGAGCAGTTCTTC
j_gene: TRBJ2-2; v_gene: TRBV25-1; abundance: many; d_gene: .; CDR3aa: CASSETLRGELFF; CDR3nt: TGTGCCAGCAGTGAAACGCTTCGGGGGGAGCTGTTTTTT
j_gene: TRBJ2-5; v_gene: TRBV5-1; abundance: .; d_gene: .; CDR3aa: CASSSMAVQETQYF; CDR3nt: TGCGCCAGCAGCTCTATGGCTGTTCAAGAGACCCAGTACTTC
j_gene: TRBJ2-2; v_gene: TRBV7-9; abundance: .; d_gene: .; CDR3aa: CASSRQDGELFF; CDR3nt: TGTGCCAGCAGCCGACAGGACGGGGAGCTGTTTTTT
j_gene: TRBJ2-7; v_gene: TRBV29-1; abundance: .; d_gene: TRBD2; CDR3aa: CSVSGLAKDYEQYF; CDR3nt: TGCAGCGTTTCAGGACTAGCTAAGGACTACGAGCAGTACTTC
j_gene: TRBJ1-2; v_gene: TRBV12-3/TRBV12-4; abundance: many; d_gene: .; CDR3aa: CASTNWFYGYTF; CDR3nt: TGTGCCAGCACCAACTGGTTCTATGGCTACACCTTC
j_gene: TRBJ2-1; v_gene: TRBV27; abundance: .; d_gene: TRBD2; CDR3aa: CASSLRLAVYNEQFF; CDR3nt: TGTGCCAGCAGTTTGAGACTAGCGGTCTACAATGAGCAGTTCTTC
j_gene: TRBJ2-1; v_gene: TRBV24-1; abundance: few; d_gene: .; CDR3aa: CATGIYREQFF; CDR3nt: TGTGCCACCGGCATCTACAGGGAGCAGTTCTTC
j_gene: TRBJ2-1; v_gene: TRBV29-1; abundance: .; d_gene: .; CDR3aa: CSVERYTGSGNEQFF; CDR3nt: TGCAGCGTGGAGAGGTATACGGGGTCGGGCAATGAGCAGTTCTTC
j_gene: TRBJ2-7; v_gene: TRBV5-1; abundance: few; d_gene: TRBD1; CDR3aa: CASSGRDSYEQYF; CDR3nt: TGCGCCAGCAGCGGCCGGGACAGCTACGAGCAGTACTTC
j_gene: TRBJ2-7; v_gene: TRBV28; abundance: few; d_gene: .; CDR3aa: CASSRHSGVGEQYF; CDR3nt: TGTGCCAGCAGTCGACATTCGGGGGTGGGGGAGCAGTACTTC
j_gene: TRBJ2-7; v_gene: TRBV4-1; abundance: few; d_gene: .; CDR3aa: CASSQGGEGEQYF; CDR3nt: TGCGCCAGCAGCCAAGGGGGGGAAGGCGAGCAGTACTTC
j_gene: TRBJ2-5; v_gene: TRBV30; abundance: .; d_gene: .; CDR3aa: CAWSVEWGPHGETQYF; CDR3nt: TGTGCCTGGAGTGTAGAGTGGGGGCCACATGGAGAGACCCAGTACTTC